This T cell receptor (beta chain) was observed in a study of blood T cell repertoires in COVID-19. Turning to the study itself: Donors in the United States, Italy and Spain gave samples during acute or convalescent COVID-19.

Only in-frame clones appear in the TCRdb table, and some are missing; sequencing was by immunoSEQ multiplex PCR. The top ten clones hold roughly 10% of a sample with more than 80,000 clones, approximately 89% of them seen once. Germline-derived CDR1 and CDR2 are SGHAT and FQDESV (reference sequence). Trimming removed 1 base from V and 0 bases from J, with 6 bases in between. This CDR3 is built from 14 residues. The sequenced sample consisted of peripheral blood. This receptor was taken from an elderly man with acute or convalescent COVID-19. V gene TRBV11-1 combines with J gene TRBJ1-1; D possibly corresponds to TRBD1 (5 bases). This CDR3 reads CASSLGQMNTEAFF. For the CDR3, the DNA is TGTGCCAGCAGCTTAGGACAGATGAACACTGAAGCTTTCTTT.